Here is one T cell receptor (beta chain) with its context. No antigen is known for it. The germline CDR1 and CDR2 sequences are SGHRS and YFSETQ. The ends were cut back, 6 bases at V and 0 bases at J, with 15 bases in the middle. This CDR3 has 15 residues. The sample comes from a study of OX40 agonist ivuxolimab in advanced cancers. Study-level information: Across the patients, intravenous ivuxolimab was delivered every 2 weeks at 0.01 to 10 mg/kg. A diagnosis of hepatocellular carcinoma, melanoma, renal cell or head and neck cancer was present in dose-escalation patients.

Study-level results: Both blood CD4+ and CD8+ T cells showed clonal growth by week 6 at 0.1 to 3.0 mg/kg. Partly responding patients at 0.1-3.0 mg/kg showed some of the smallest clonal expansion.

Sequencing was performed with immunoSEQ multiplex PCR; in TCRdb, only in-frame clones are kept and a portion is missing. Of tens of thousands of clones in the sample, about 90% are singletons; the top ten hold approximately 11%. This receptor was taken from an adult with an advanced solid tumor such as melanoma, head and neck, liver or kidney cancer. The chain combines TRBV5-1 with TRBJ1-1, with no clear D. This specimen was CD4+ or CD8+ T cells sorted from blood, taken in a trial of the OX40 agonist ivuxolimab. The CDR3 reads CASTEAASVNTEAFF. The CDR3 nucleotides are TGCGCCAGCACTGAAGCTGCGTCGGTGAACACTGAAGCTTTCTTT.